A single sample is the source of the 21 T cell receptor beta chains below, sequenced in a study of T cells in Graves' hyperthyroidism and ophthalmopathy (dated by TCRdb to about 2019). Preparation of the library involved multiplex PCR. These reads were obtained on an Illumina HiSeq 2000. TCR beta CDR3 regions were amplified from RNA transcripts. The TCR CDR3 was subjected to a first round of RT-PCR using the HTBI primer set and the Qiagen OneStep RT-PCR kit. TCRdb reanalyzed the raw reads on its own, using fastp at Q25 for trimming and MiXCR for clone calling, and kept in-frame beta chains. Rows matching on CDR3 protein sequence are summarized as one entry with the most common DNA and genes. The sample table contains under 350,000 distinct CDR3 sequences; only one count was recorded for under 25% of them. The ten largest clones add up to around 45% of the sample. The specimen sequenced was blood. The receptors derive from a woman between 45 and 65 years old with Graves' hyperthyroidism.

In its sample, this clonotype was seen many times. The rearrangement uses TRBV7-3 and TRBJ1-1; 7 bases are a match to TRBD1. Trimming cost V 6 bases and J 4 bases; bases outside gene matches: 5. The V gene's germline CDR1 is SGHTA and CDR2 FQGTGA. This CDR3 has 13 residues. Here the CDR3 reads CASRQTGATEAFF. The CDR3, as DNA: TGTGCCAGCAGACAAACAGGGGCCACTGAAGCTTTCTTT.

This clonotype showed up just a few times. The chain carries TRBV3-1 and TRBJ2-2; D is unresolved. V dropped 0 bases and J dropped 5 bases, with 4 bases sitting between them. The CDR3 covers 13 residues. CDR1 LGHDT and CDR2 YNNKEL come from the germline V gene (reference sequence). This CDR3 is CASSQEKTGELFF. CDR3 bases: TGTGCCAGCAGCCAAGAGAAGACCGGGGAGCTGTTTTTT. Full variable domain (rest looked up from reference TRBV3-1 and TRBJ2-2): DTAVSQTPKYLVTQMGNDKSIKCEQNLGHDTMYWYKQDSKKFLKIMFSYNNKELIINETVPNRFSPKSPDKAHLNLHINSLELGDSAVYFCASSQEKTGELFFGEGSRLTVL.

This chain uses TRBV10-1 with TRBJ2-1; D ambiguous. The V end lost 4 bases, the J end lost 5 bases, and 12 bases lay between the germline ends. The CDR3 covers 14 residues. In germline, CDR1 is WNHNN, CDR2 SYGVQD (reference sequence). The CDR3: CASSAGPRHNEQFF. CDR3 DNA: TGCGCCAGCAGTGCGGGCCCTCGGCACAATGAGCAGTTCTTC.

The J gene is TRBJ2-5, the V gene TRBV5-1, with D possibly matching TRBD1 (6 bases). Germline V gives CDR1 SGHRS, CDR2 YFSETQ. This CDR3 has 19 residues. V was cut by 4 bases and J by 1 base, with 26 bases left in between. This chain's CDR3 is CASSRGGGPGPSRQETQYF. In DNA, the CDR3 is TGCGCCAGCAGCCGTGGGGGCGGACCGGGACCAAGTCGCCAAGAGACCCAGTACTTC.

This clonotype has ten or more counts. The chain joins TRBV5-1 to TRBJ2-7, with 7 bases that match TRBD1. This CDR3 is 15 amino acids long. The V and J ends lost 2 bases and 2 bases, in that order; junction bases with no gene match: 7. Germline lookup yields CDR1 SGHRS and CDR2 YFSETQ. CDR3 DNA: TGCGCCAGCAGCTTTACCGGGACAGCCACCTACGAGCAGTACTTC. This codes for CASSFTGTATYEQYF.

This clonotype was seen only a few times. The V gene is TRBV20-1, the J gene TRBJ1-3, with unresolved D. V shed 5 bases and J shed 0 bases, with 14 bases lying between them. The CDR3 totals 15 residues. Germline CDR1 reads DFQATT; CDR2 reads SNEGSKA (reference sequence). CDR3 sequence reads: CSAFPGTYSGNTIYF. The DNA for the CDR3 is TGCAGTGCTTTCCCGGGCACATACTCTGGAAACACCATATATTTT.

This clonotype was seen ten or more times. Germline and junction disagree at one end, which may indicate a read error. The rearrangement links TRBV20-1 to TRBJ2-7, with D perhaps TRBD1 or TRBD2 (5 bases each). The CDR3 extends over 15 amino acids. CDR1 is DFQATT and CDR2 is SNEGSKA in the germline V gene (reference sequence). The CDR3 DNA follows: TGCAGTGCTAGAGATCGGGGCGACAGATCCTTCGAGCAGTACTTC. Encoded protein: CSARDRGDRSFEQYF.

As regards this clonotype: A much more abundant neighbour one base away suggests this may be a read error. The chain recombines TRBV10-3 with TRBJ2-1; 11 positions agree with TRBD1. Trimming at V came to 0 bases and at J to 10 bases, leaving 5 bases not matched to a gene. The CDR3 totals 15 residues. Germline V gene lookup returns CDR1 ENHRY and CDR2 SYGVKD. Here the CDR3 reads CAISESGTGGDEQFF. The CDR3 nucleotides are TGTGCCATCAGTGAGTCGGGGACAGGGGGGGACGAGCAGTTCTTC.

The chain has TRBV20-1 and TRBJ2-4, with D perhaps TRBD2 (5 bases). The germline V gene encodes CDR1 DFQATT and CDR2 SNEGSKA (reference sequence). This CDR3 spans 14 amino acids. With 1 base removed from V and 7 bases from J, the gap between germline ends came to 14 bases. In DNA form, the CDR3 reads TGCAGTGCTAGAGTCGGCGGGCCCGACAACATTCAGTACTTC. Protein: CSARVGGPDNIQYF.

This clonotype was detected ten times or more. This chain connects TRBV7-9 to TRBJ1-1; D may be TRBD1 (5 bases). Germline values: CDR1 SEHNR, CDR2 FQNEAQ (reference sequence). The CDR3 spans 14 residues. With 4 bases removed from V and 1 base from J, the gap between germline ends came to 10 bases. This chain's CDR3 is CASSSQATNTEAFF. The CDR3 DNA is TGTGCCAGCAGCTCACAGGCGACGAACACTGAAGCTTTCTTT.

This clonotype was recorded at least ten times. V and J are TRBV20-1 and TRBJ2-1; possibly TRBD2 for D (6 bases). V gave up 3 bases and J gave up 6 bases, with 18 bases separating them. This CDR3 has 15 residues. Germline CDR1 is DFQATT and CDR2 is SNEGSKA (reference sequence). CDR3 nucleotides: TGCAGTGCTAGGGGGGGTGGAGGGCCCAGCAATGAGCAGTTCTTC. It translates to CSARGGGGPSNEQFF.

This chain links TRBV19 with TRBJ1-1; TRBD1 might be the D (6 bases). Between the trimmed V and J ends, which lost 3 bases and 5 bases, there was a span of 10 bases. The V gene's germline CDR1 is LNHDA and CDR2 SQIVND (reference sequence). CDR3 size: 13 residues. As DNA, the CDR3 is TGTGCCAGTAGTATCCAGGGGCGTACTGAAGCTTTCTTT. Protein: CASSIQGRTEAFF.

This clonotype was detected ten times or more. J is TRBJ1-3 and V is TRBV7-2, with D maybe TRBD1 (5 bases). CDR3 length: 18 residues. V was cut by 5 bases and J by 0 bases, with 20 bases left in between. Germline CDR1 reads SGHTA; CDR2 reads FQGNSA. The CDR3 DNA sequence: TGTGCCAGCAGCCTAACGAAAGAGGGACGGAGCTCTGGAAACACCATATATTTT. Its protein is CASSLTKEGRSSGNTIYF.

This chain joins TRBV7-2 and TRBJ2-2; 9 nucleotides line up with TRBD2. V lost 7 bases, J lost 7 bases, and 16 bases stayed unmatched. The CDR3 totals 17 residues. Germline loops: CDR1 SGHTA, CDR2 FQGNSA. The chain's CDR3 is CASTLDRTSALVGELFF. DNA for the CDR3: TGTGCCAGCACCCTCGACAGGACTAGCGCCTTGGTCGGGGAGCTGTTTTTT.

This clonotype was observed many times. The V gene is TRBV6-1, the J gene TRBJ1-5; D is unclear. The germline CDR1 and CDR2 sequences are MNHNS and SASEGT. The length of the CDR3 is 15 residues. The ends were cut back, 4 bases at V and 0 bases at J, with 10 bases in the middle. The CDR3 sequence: CASSGTTVSNQPQHF. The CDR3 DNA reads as TGTGCCAGCAGTGGTACCACTGTTAGCAATCAGCCCCAGCATTTT.

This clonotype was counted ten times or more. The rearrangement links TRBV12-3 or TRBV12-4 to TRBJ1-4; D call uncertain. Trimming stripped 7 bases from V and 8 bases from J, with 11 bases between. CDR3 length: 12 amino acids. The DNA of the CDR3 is TGTGCCAGCACCGACCGTGGGGAAAAACTGTTTTTT. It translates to CASTDRGEKLFF.

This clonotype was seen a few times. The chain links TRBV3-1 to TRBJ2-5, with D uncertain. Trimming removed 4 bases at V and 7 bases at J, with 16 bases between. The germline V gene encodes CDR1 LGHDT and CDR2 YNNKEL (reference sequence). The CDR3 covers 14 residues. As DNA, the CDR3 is TGTGCCAGCAGCCGGCTGGCCTTAGCAGGGACCCAGTACTTC. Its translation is CASSRLALAGTQYF.

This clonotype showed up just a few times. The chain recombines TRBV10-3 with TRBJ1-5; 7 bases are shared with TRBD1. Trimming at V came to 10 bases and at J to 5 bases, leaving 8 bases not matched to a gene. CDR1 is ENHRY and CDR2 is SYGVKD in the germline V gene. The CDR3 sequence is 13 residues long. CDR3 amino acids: CATGGGGDQPQHF. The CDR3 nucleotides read TGTGCCACCGGAGGAGGGGGCGATCAGCCCCAGCATTTT.

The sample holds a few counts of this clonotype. CDR3 loop: CSASRTTSSYGYTF. DNA for the CDR3: TGCAGTGCTAGCCGGACGACTAGTAGCTATGGCTACACCTTC. The chain combines TRBV20-1 with TRBJ1-2; D is undetermined. The CDR3 sequence is 14 residues long. V lost 3 bases, J lost 4 bases, and 15 bases lay in between. Germline loops: CDR1 DFQATT, CDR2 SNEGSKA (reference sequence).

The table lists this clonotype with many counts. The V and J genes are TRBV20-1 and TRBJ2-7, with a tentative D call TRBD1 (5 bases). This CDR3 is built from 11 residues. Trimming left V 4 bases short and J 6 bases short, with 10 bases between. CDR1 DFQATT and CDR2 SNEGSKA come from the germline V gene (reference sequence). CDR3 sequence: CSAIRASEQYF. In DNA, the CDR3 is TGCAGTGCTATCAGGGCGTCCGAGCAGTACTTC.

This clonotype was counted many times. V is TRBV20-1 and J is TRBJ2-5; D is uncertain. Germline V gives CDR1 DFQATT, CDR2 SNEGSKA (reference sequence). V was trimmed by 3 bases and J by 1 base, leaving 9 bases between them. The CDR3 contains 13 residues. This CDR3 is CSASAGTQETQYF. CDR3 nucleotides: TGCAGTGCTAGTGCAGGAACCCAAGAGACCCAGTACTTC.